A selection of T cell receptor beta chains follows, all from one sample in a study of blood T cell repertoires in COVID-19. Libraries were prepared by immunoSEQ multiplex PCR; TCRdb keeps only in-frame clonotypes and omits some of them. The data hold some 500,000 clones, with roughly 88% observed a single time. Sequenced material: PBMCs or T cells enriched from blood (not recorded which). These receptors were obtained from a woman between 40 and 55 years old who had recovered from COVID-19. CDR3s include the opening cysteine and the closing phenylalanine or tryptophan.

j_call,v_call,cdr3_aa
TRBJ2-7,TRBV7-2,CASSPGGSEQYF
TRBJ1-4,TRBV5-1,CASSLETGLEKLFF
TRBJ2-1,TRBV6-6,CASSLRTSGIHYNEQFF
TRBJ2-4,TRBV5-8,CASILDRGFDRRLAKNIQYF
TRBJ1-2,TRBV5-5,CASSLVQGYGYTF
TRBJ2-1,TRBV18,CASSPPEIAYNEQFF
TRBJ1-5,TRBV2,CASSEFAREGQPQHF
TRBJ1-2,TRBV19,CASTSGTVSFYGYTF
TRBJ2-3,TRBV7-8,CASSVRLGDTQYF
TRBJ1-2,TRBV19,CASSSRDRLHGYTF
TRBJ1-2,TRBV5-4,CASSSDRNGYTF
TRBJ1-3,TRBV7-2,CASSQGLSGNTIYF
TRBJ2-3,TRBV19,CASSMGLSTDTQYF
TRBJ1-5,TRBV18,CASSPQVGGGQPQHF
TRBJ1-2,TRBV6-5,CASSQGAGLDYGYTF
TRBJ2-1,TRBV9,CASSGSWGRGGNEQFF